The 8 T cell receptor beta chains listed next were all sequenced from one sample in a study of T cells after yellow fever vaccination. TCRdb ran MiXCR on the 5' RACE reads and lists one entry per CDR3 protein. The table records around 400,000 distinct CDR3 sequences, around 10% of them present only once. Sample: PBMCs, taken on the day of the first yellow fever vaccination. Receptors were obtained from a man between 18 and 35 years old who received the YFV17D yellow fever vaccine.

The rearrangement uses TRBV19 and TRBJ2-1; D is possibly TRBD1 or TRBD2 (6 bases each). The CDR3 length is 15 residues. The germline V gene has CDR1 LNHDA and CDR2 SQIVND (reference sequence). V was clipped by 1 base and J by 8 bases, with 15 bases between them. The CDR3 DNA sequence: TGTGCCAGTAGTATAGCTGGGCTGAGGGGGGATGAGCAGTTCTTC. Protein sequence: CASSIAGLRGDEQFF.

This chain joins TRBV6-2 or TRBV6-3 and TRBJ2-1; D uncertain. This CDR3 has 14 amino acids. Trimming cost V 5 bases and J 5 bases, with 13 bases left between them. From germline, CDR1 is MNHEY and CDR2 SVGEGT. CDR3 residues: CASSHTRLDNEQFF. The CDR3 DNA sequence: TGTGCCAGCAGTCACACGCGCTTGGACAATGAGCAGTTCTTC.

J is TRBJ2-3 and V is TRBV12-3 or TRBV12-4; TRBD1 matches at 8 bases. The CDR3 has 17 residues. V shed 11 bases, J shed 4 bases, and the junction held 20 bases outside the gene matches. The CDR3 sequence: CAFSFAGSTGGSDTQYF. The CDR3 DNA reads TGTGCCTTCAGTTTTGCGGGGAGCACAGGGGGGTCAGATACGCAGTATTTT.

The genes are TRBV20-1 and TRBJ2-7, with D perhaps matching TRBD2 (6 bases). V was clipped by 7 bases and J by 0 bases, with 10 bases between them. This CDR3 has 12 amino acids. Germline CDR1 is DFQATT and CDR2 is SNEGSKA (reference sequence). The chain's CDR3 is CSGRESSYEQYV. Here the CDR3 DNA reads TGCAGTGGACGGGAGAGCTCCTACGAGCAGTACGTC.

A few counts support this clonotype. V and J are TRBV6-5 and TRBJ1-1, with 9 bases identical to TRBD1. Germline values: CDR1 MNHEY, CDR2 SVGAGI. The CDR3 contains 11 residues. The V segment lost 6 bases and the J segment 10 bases; nucleotides outside the gene matches: 3. The CDR3 DNA sequence: TGTGCCAGCAGGGGACAGGGAAGAGCTTTCTTT. Translation gives CASRGQGRAFF.

This clonotype was observed a handful of times. J is TRBJ2-2 and V is TRBV2; a weak D match, TRBD2 (5 bases). Germline V gives CDR1 SNHLY, CDR2 FYNNEI. The CDR3 extends over 13 amino acids. V dropped 7 bases and J dropped 3 bases, with 9 bases sitting between them. CDR3 region: CASTGRHTGELFF. The CDR3 coding sequence is TGTGCCAGCACTGGGAGACACACCGGGGAGCTGTTTTTT. The whole variable domain, filled in from reference TRBV2 and TRBJ2-2, reads EPEVTQTPSHQVTQMGQEVILRCVPISNHLYFYWYRQILGQKVEFLVSFYNNEISEKSEIFDDQFSVERPDGSNFTLKIRSTKLEDSAMYFCASTGRHTGELFFGEGSRLTVL.

This chain connects TRBV29-1 to TRBJ1-2; D remains ambiguous. From germline, CDR1 is SQVTM and CDR2 ANQGSEA. V was pared by 0 bases and J by 8 bases, with 7 bases between. The CDR3 consists of 11 residues. CDR3 nucleotides: TGCAGCGTTGAAGATCTTGGGGGCTACACCTTC. Translated, it gives CSVEDLGGYTF.

This clonotype was detected a few times. CDR3 nucleotides: TGTGCCAGCAGCGCACGGTACTCTGGGGCCAACGTCCTGACTTTC. This translates into CASSARYSGANVLTF. The chain couples TRBV9 to TRBJ2-6, with D unclear. This CDR3 has 15 residues. Germline-derived CDR1 and CDR2 are SGDLS and YYNGEE. The V gene lost 3 bases and the J gene lost 0 bases, with 7 bases spanning the gap.